A selection of T cell receptor beta chains follows, all from one sample in a study of T cell changes during pregnancy in multiple sclerosis. Sequenced by immunoSEQ multiplex PCR; TCRdb stores in-frame clones only, minus some. The table includes 40,000 to 60,000 clones, around 94% detected once. The sample in question was CD4+ T cells from peripheral blood mononuclear cells, obtained in the third trimester of pregnancy. These receptors all come from a female donor with multiple sclerosis, enrolled in a pregnancy study. The CDR3 runs from the conserved cysteine through the conserved F or W. Fields, in order: V gene, D gene, J gene, clone size, CDR3 protein, CDR3 DNA. The D gene is left open where the match is weak. A row's size may be missing; if present it is once, few, many or a size class.

V gene: TRBV27
D gene: NA
J gene: TRBJ2-3
clone size: NA
CDR3 protein: CASSLSPYGTDTQYF
CDR3 DNA: TGTGCCAGCAGTTTATCCCCCTACGGCACAGATACGCAGTATTTT

V gene: TRBV5-4
D gene: TRBD2
J gene: TRBJ2-3
clone size: NA
CDR3 protein: CASSRTSGIRGTDTQYF
CDR3 DNA: TGTGCCAGCAGCCGGACTAGCGGGATACGAGGCACAGATACGCAGTATTTT

V gene: TRBV9
D gene: NA
J gene: TRBJ2-3
clone size: NA
CDR3 protein: CASSVQGASTDTQYF
CDR3 DNA: TGTGCCAGCAGCGTCCAGGGTGCTAGCACAGATACGCAGTATTTT

V gene: TRBV19
D gene: NA
J gene: TRBJ1-3
clone size: NA
CDR3 protein: CASSILGNTIYF
CDR3 DNA: TGTGCCAGTAGTATTCTGGGAAACACCATATATTTT

V gene: TRBV7-2
D gene: TRBD2
J gene: TRBJ2-3
clone size: NA
CDR3 protein: CASSRGLAGLDTQYF
CDR3 DNA: TGTGCCAGCAGCCGAGGACTAGCGGGACTAGATACGCAGTATTTT

V gene: TRBV25-1
D gene: TRBD1
J gene: TRBJ1-3
clone size: NA
CDR3 protein: CASEGGGGNTIYF
CDR3 DNA: TGTGCCAGCGAAGGGGGCGGTGGAAACACCATATATTTT

V gene: TRBV19
D gene: TRBD1
J gene: TRBJ1-5
clone size: NA
CDR3 protein: CASSTGGSGPQHF
CDR3 DNA: TGTGCCAGTAGTACAGGGGGGTCAGGGCCCCAGCATTTT

V gene: TRBV5-6
D gene: TRBD1
J gene: TRBJ1-5
clone size: NA
CDR3 protein: CASSLGQGYQPQHF
CDR3 DNA: TGTGCCAGCAGCTTGGGACAGGGGTATCAGCCCCAGCATTTT

V gene: TRBV6-1
D gene: NA
J gene: TRBJ2-7
clone size: NA
CDR3 protein: CASSENRIEQYF
CDR3 DNA: TGTGCCAGCAGTGAAAACAGGATCGAGCAGTACTTC

V gene: TRBV2
D gene: NA
J gene: TRBJ2-3
clone size: NA
CDR3 protein: CASSANTDTQYF
CDR3 DNA: TGTGCCAGCAGCGCTAACACAGATACGCAGTATTTT

V gene: TRBV6-6
D gene: TRBD2
J gene: TRBJ2-7
clone size: once
CDR3 protein: CASSYGLAGSYEQYF
CDR3 DNA: TGTGCCAGCAGTTACGGACTAGCGGGTTCCTACGAGCAGTACTTC

V gene: TRBV4-3
D gene: NA
J gene: TRBJ2-1
clone size: NA
CDR3 protein: CASSQDTLNNEQFF
CDR3 DNA: TGCGCCAGCAGCCAAGATACCCTAAACAATGAGCAGTTCTTC

V gene: TRBV7-9
D gene: TRBD2
J gene: TRBJ2-1
clone size: NA
CDR3 protein: CASSFYRTSGSPYNEQFF
CDR3 DNA: TGTGCCAGCAGCTTCTACAGGACTAGCGGGAGCCCCTACAATGAGCAGTTCTTC

V gene: TRBV5-4
D gene: NA
J gene: TRBJ2-6
clone size: NA
CDR3 protein: CASSLRTSGANVLTF
CDR3 DNA: TGTGCCAGCAGCCTTCGAACTTCTGGGGCCAACGTCCTGACTTTC

V gene: TRBV2
D gene: NA
J gene: TRBJ1-1
clone size: NA
CDR3 protein: CASTLNGNMNTEAFF
CDR3 DNA: TGTGCCAGCACCCTTAACGGGAACATGAACACTGAAGCTTTCTTT

V gene: TRBV5-1
D gene: NA
J gene: TRBJ1-1
clone size: NA
CDR3 protein: CASSLGGPNTEAFF
CDR3 DNA: TGCGCCAGCAGCTTGGGGGGCCCGAACACTGAAGCTTTCTTT

V gene: TRBV30
D gene: TRBD1
J gene: TRBJ2-2
clone size: NA
CDR3 protein: CAWMGQGNTGELFF
CDR3 DNA: TGTGCCTGGATGGGACAGGGGAACACCGGGGAGCTGTTTTTT

V gene: TRBV6-4
D gene: TRBD2
J gene: TRBJ2-3
clone size: NA
CDR3 protein: CASSDSGLAETSTDTQYF
CDR3 DNA: TGTGCCAGCAGTGACTCGGGACTAGCCGAGACTAGCACAGATACGCAGTATTTT

V gene: TRBV19
D gene: TRBD2
J gene: TRBJ2-7
clone size: NA
CDR3 protein: CASSTMMTSGSVPYEQYF
CDR3 DNA: TGTGCCAGTAGTACCATGATGACTAGCGGGAGTGTTCCCTACGAGCAGTACTTC

V gene: TRBV19
D gene: TRBD1
J gene: TRBJ1-5
clone size: NA
CDR3 protein: CASSLQGNQPQHF
CDR3 DNA: TGTGCCAGTAGTTTACAGGGGAATCAGCCCCAGCATTTT

V gene: TRBV2
D gene: NA
J gene: TRBJ1-2
clone size: NA
CDR3 protein: CASNPEQGTYGYTF
CDR3 DNA: TGTGCCAGCAACCCAGAACAGGGTACATATGGCTACACCTTC

V gene: TRBV5-6
D gene: TRBD1
J gene: TRBJ2-7
clone size: NA
CDR3 protein: CASSQRTGQDEQYF
CDR3 DNA: TGTGCCAGCAGTCAACGGACAGGGCAGGACGAGCAGTACTTC

V gene: TRBV29-1
D gene: TRBD2
J gene: TRBJ2-2
clone size: NA
CDR3 protein: CSVEITSGGTGELFF
CDR3 DNA: TGCAGCGTTGAGATAACTAGCGGAGGCACCGGGGAGCTGTTTTTT

V gene: TRBV4-1
D gene: TRBD1
J gene: TRBJ1-4
clone size: NA
CDR3 protein: CASSHLQGANEKLFF
CDR3 DNA: TGCGCCAGCAGCCACCTACAGGGGGCTAATGAAAAACTGTTTTTT

V gene: TRBV2
D gene: NA
J gene: TRBJ1-2
clone size: NA
CDR3 protein: CASSEFRTNYGYTF
CDR3 DNA: TGTGCCAGCAGTGAATTCAGGACTAACTATGGCTACACCTTC

V gene: TRBV28
D gene: TRBD1
J gene: TRBJ1-6
clone size: NA
CDR3 protein: CASHLSSGGNNSPLHF
CDR3 DNA: TGTGCCAGCCACTTGTCTTCAGGGGGGAATAATTCACCCCTCCACTTT

V gene: TRBV19
D gene: NA
J gene: TRBJ1-6
clone size: NA
CDR3 protein: CASSPDSVISSYNSPLHF
CDR3 DNA: TGTGCCAGTAGTCCAGACAGCGTAATCAGCTCCTATAATTCACCCCTCCACTTT

V gene: TRBV6-4
D gene: NA
J gene: TRBJ2-1
clone size: NA
CDR3 protein: CASSDKATEDEQFF
CDR3 DNA: TGTGCCAGCAGTGACAAGGCCACCGAGGATGAGCAGTTCTTC

V gene: TRBV19
D gene: TRBD1
J gene: TRBJ1-2
clone size: NA
CDR3 protein: CASSMDRTRTNYGYTF
CDR3 DNA: TGTGCCAGTAGTATGGACAGGACCAGAACTAACTATGGCTACACCTTC

V gene: TRBV2
D gene: NA
J gene: TRBJ2-1
clone size: NA
CDR3 protein: CASTQGTFYNEQFF
CDR3 DNA: TGTGCCAGCACGCAGGGAACCTTTTACAATGAGCAGTTCTTC

V gene: TRBV7-2
D gene: TRBD1
J gene: TRBJ1-1
clone size: NA
CDR3 protein: CASSVTGGTEAFF
CDR3 DNA: TGTGCCAGCAGCGTAACAGGGGGCACTGAAGCTTTCTTT

V gene: TRBV7-9
D gene: NA
J gene: TRBJ2-3
clone size: NA
CDR3 protein: CASSKGGGVGTDTQYF
CDR3 DNA: TGTGCCAGCAGCAAGGGAGGGGGGGTCGGCACAGATACGCAGTATTTT

V gene: TRBV2
D gene: TRBD2
J gene: TRBJ2-1
clone size: NA
CDR3 protein: CASRELAGGSYNEQFF
CDR3 DNA: TGTGCCAGCAGAGAACTAGCGGGAGGCTCCTACAATGAGCAGTTCTTC

V gene: TRBV19
D gene: NA
J gene: TRBJ1-1
clone size: NA
CDR3 protein: CASSILTRGTEAFF
CDR3 DNA: TGTGCCAGTAGTATATTGACAAGGGGGACTGAAGCTTTCTTT

V gene: TRBV7-2
D gene: TRBD2
J gene: TRBJ2-1
clone size: NA
CDR3 protein: CASSAGLAGGLWSYNEQFF
CDR3 DNA: TGTGCCAGCAGCGCGGGACTAGCGGGAGGGCTTTGGTCCTACAATGAGCAGTTCTTC

V gene: TRBV5-1
D gene: NA
J gene: TRBJ2-1
clone size: NA
CDR3 protein: CASSLDGSSYNEQFF
CDR3 DNA: TGCGCCAGCAGCTTGGACGGGAGCTCCTACAATGAGCAGTTCTTC

V gene: TRBV6-4
D gene: TRBD1
J gene: TRBJ2-2
clone size: NA
CDR3 protein: CASSLGGNTGELFF
CDR3 DNA: TGTGCCAGCAGCTTAGGGGGCAACACCGGGGAGCTGTTTTTT

V gene: TRBV18
D gene: NA
J gene: TRBJ2-5
clone size: NA
CDR3 protein: CASSLKETQYF
CDR3 DNA: TGTGCCAGCTCACTTAAAGAGACCCAGTACTTC

V gene: TRBV29-1
D gene: TRBD2
J gene: TRBJ2-3
clone size: NA
CDR3 protein: CSVRRGGQLTDTQYF
CDR3 DNA: TGCAGCGTAAGACGGGGGGGACAACTCACAGATACGCAGTATTTT

V gene: TRBV30
D gene: TRBD1
J gene: TRBJ1-1
clone size: NA
CDR3 protein: CAWNVLPGQGRTEAFF
CDR3 DNA: TGTGCCTGGAACGTACTACCGGGACAGGGCAGGACTGAAGCTTTCTTT

V gene: TRBV6-5
D gene: TRBD1
J gene: TRBJ1-1
clone size: NA
CDR3 protein: CASSFGQGSTEAFF
CDR3 DNA: TGTGCCAGCAGTTTCGGACAGGGGAGCACTGAAGCTTTCTTT

V gene: TRBV19
D gene: TRBD1
J gene: TRBJ1-1
clone size: NA
CDR3 protein: CASSIGQGVTEAFF
CDR3 DNA: TGTGCCAGTAGTATTGGACAGGGTGTCACTGAAGCTTTCTTT

V gene: TRBV19
D gene: NA
J gene: TRBJ2-3
clone size: NA
CDR3 protein: CASSMSGASTDTQYF
CDR3 DNA: TGTGCCAGTAGTATGTCAGGGGCGAGCACAGATACGCAGTATTTT

V gene: TRBV29-1
D gene: TRBD1
J gene: TRBJ1-1
clone size: NA
CDR3 protein: CSVGGSQGVLGNTEAFF
CDR3 DNA: TGCAGCGTTGGGGGATCCCAGGGGGTGCTCGGGAACACTGAAGCTTTCTTT

V gene: TRBV25-1
D gene: NA
J gene: TRBJ1-4
clone size: NA
CDR3 protein: CASSRTGATNEKLFF
CDR3 DNA: TGTGCCAGCAGCCGCACTGGTGCAACTAATGAAAAACTGTTTTTT

V gene: TRBV6-5
D gene: NA
J gene: TRBJ1-3
clone size: NA
CDR3 protein: CASRKQVSAGNTIYF
CDR3 DNA: TGTGCCAGCAGGAAACAGGTCTCGGCTGGAAACACCATATATTTT

V gene: TRBV11-2
D gene: NA
J gene: TRBJ1-3
clone size: NA
CDR3 protein: CASSLSGGNTIYF
CDR3 DNA: TGTGCCAGCAGCTTGTCGGGAGGAAACACCATATATTTT

V gene: TRBV5-1
D gene: TRBD1
J gene: TRBJ2-7
clone size: NA
CDR3 protein: CASSLRQGRNEQYF
CDR3 DNA: TGCGCCAGCAGCTTGAGACAGGGCCGGAACGAGCAGTACTTC

V gene: TRBV19
D gene: NA
J gene: TRBJ1-2
clone size: NA
CDR3 protein: CASSKGRDNGYTF
CDR3 DNA: TGTGCCAGTAGTAAAGGCAGGGACAATGGCTACACCTTC

V gene: TRBV18
D gene: NA
J gene: TRBJ2-7
clone size: NA
CDR3 protein: CASSPPSVDEQYF
CDR3 DNA: TGTGCCAGCTCACCACCATCAGTGGACGAGCAGTACTTC

V gene: TRBV19
D gene: TRBD1
J gene: TRBJ2-2
clone size: NA
CDR3 protein: CASSYRGVHGELFF
CDR3 DNA: TGTGCCAGTAGTTACAGGGGTGTTCACGGGGAGCTGTTTTTT

V gene: TRBV19
D gene: TRBD1
J gene: TRBJ1-6
clone size: NA
CDR3 protein: CASTRDRAGNSPLHF
CDR3 DNA: TGTGCCAGTACCAGGGACAGGGCAGGTAATTCACCCCTCCACTTT

V gene: TRBV5-1
D gene: NA
J gene: TRBJ2-1
clone size: once
CDR3 protein: CASSFDRYNEQFF
CDR3 DNA: TGCGCCAGCAGCTTCGACAGATACAATGAGCAGTTCTTC

V gene: TRBV5-1
D gene: NA
J gene: TRBJ1-1
clone size: NA
CDR3 protein: CASSGGQNTEAFF
CDR3 DNA: TGCGCCAGCAGCGGGGGACAGAACACTGAAGCTTTCTTT